This T cell receptor beta chain appears in the sequencing data of a study of blood T cell repertoires in COVID-19 (dated by TCRdb to between 2020 and 2021). A note on the overall study: Samples covering the acute and convalescent phases of COVID-19 were provided by collaborators in the United States, Italy and Spain. The material from the prospective study consisted of cDNA or gDNA derived from T cells, B-cell-depleted T cells, or PBMCs. HLA class I and class II types, where available, came from metadata supplied by the sample provider rather than from assay-based typing. A de-identified subject ID, COVID-19 status, age in years and sex were almost always included in the sample metadata. Samples were obtained from the ongoing ImmuneRACE study (first 160 participants) and from about 1,300 subjects provided by 6 global collaborators. The repertoires were made available in a free public database intended to serve as a resource for research on the immune response to SARS-CoV-2. The dataset comprised deeply sampled blood TCRbeta repertoires from subjects exposed to, actively infected with, or recovered from COVID-19.

Trimmed from V: 0 bases; trimmed from J: 3 bases; junction bases lacking a gene match: 7. Including cysteine and phenylalanine, the CDR3 has 16 amino acids. Only CDR3 DNA is held: 48 bases, read in frame from base 1. CDR1 and CDR2, per the germline V gene, are MGHRA and YSYEKL. Notes on this clone: Its antigen target is currently unknown. Base qualities were left out, and no much larger clone turns up one base away.

The paper's findings and limits, for the study overall: How much clinical and demographic metadata was included differed by source and by participant, and the metadata was provided uncurated.

TCRbeta CDR3 regions were amplified from genomic DNA by means of the immunoSEQ Assay, a bias-controlled multiplex PCR. Per the source publication's procedure: Within the assay, amplification of reference gene primers was used to estimate how many nucleated cells each sample contained. To quantify the absolute abundance of each unique TCRbeta CDR3 rearrangement, sequence reads were collapsed and filtered. For each sample, productive Simpson clonality was calculated as the square root of Simpson's diversity index over productive rearrangements. As stored in TCRdb, this immuneACCESS dataset retains in-frame rearrangements with V and J assigned. A fraction of the clones does not appear; measured against another copy, unresolved V genes explain less than half of the discrepancy, and the remainder lacks a known reason. V, J and clone size are taken as reported in that table, and D and trimming were inferred from the DNA itself. The sample has about 180,000 clones on record, 75% to 80% of them singletons. The ten largest account for 26% of the sample.

Collaborating institutions collected whole blood in K2EDTA tubes following their own protocols. For TCRbeta analysis, collaborators shipped samples in one of three forms: frozen whole blood, isolated PBMCs, or DNA extracted from either of those sample types. The TCR sequence derives from a woman in her seventies with acute or convalescent COVID-19. The chain couples TRBV4-1 to TRBJ2-7; 8 central nucleotides agree with TRBD1. Sample: peripheral blood. The DNA reads as follows: TGCGCCAGCAGCCAAGATCAGGGGACAGGAGTCTACGAGCAGTACTTC. This yields the protein CASSQDQGTGVYEQYF.